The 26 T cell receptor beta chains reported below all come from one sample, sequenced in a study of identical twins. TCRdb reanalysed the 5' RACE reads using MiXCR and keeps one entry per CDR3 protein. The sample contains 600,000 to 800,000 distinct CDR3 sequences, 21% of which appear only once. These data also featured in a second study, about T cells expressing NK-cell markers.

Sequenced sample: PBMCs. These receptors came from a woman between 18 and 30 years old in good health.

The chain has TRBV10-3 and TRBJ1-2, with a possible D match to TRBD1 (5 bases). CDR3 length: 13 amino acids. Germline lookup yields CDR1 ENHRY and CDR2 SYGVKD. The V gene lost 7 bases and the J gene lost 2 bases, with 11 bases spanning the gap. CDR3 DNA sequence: TGTGCCATCACCCAGGGTGGGAACTATGGCTACACCTTC. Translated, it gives CAITQGGNYGYTF.

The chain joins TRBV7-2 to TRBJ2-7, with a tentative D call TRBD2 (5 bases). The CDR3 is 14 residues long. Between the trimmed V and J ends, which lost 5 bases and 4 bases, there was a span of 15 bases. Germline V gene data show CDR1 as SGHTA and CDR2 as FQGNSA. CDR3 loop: CASSPRSGEYEQYF. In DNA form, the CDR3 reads TGTGCCAGCAGCCCCAGGAGTGGGGAGTACGAGCAGTACTTC.

In nucleotides, the CDR3 is TGCGCCAGCAGCTTAATAGCGGGAAAGAATAATGAGCAGTTCTTC. Its translation: CASSLIAGKNNEQFF. The gene calls are TRBV5-1 and TRBJ2-1; 8 bases match TRBD2. J gave up 7 bases and V 2 bases, and 8 bases lay outside the gene matches. This CDR3 has 15 amino acids. Germline loops: CDR1 SGHRS, CDR2 YFSETQ.

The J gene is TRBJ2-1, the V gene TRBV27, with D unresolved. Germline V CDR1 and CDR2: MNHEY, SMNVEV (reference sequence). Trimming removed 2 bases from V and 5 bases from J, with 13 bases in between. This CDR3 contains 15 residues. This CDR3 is CASSLVVGRHNEQFF. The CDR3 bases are TGTGCCAGCAGTTTAGTCGTTGGCAGGCACAATGAGCAGTTCTTC.

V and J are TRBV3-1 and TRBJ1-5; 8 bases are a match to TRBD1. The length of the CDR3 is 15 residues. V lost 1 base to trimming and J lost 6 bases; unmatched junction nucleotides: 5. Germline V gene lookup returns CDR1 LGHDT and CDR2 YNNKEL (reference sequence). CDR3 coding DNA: TGTGCCAGCAGCCAAGGCTGGACAGGGAGTCAGCCCCAGCATTTT. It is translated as CASSQGWTGSQPQHF.

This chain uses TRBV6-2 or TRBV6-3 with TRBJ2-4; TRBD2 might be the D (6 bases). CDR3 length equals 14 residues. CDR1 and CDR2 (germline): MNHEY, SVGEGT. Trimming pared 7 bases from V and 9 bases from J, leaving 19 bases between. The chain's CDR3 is CASNIGPPGGIQYF. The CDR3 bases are TGTGCCAGCAACATAGGGCCCCCCGGGGGCATTCAGTACTTC.

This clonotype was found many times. The DNA of the CDR3 is TGTGCCAGCAGTTTACGGGGGGCATTAACCTACGAGCAGTACTTC. Its protein is CASSLRGALTYEQYF. The chain carries TRBV27 and TRBJ2-7; D is perhaps TRBD2 (7 bases). The germline V gene encodes CDR1 MNHEY and CDR2 SMNVEV (reference sequence). Trimming removed 2 bases at V and 2 bases at J, with 13 bases between. The CDR3 is made up of 15 amino acids.

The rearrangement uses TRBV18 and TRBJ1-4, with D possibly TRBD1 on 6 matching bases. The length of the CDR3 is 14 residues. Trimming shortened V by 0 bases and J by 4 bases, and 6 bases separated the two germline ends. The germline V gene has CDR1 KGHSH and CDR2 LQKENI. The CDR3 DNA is TGTGCCAGCTCACCACCGGACAGTAATGAAAAACTGTTTTTT. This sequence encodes CASSPPDSNEKLFF. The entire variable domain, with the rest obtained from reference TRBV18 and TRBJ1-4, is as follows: NAGVMQNPRHLVRRRGQEARLRCSPMKGHSHVYWYRQLPEEGLKFMVYLQKENIIDESGMPKERFSAEFPKEGPSILRIQQVVRGDSAAYFCASSPPDSNEKLFFGSGTQLSVL.

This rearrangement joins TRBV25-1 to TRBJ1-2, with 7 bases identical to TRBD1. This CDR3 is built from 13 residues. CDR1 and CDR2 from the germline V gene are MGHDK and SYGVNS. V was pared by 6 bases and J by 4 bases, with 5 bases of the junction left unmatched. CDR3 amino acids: CASRGTVSYGYTF. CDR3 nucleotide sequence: TGTGCCAGCAGAGGGACAGTAAGCTATGGCTACACCTTC.

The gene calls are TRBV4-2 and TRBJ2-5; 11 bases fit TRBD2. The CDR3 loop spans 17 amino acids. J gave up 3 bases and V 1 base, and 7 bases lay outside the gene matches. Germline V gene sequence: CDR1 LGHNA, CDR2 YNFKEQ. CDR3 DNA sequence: TGTGCCAGCAGCCAAGTACCCCAACTAGCGGGGGAAGAGACCCAGTACTTC. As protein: CASSQVPQLAGEETQYF.

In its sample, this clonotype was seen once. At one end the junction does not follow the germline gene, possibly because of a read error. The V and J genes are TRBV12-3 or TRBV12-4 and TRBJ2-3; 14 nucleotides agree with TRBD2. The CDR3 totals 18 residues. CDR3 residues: CACSPGLAGGPFTDTQYF. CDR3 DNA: TGTGCCTGCAGTCCCGGACTAGCGGGGGGTCCCTTCACAGATACGCAGTATTTT.

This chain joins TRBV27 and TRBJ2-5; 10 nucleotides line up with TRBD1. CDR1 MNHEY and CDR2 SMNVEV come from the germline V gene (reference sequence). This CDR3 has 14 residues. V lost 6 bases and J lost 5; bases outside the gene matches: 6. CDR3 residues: CASRDRGLGETQYF. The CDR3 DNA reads TGTGCCAGCAGGGACAGGGGGTTGGGGGAGACCCAGTACTTC.

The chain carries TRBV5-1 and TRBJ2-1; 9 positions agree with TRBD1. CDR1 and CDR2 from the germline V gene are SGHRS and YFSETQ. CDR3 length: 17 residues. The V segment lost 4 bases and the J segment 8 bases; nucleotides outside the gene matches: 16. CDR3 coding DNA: TGCGCCAGCAGCCACTCCCCCGGGACAGGGACGAAGGATGAGCAGTTCTTC. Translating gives CASSHSPGTGTKDEQFF.

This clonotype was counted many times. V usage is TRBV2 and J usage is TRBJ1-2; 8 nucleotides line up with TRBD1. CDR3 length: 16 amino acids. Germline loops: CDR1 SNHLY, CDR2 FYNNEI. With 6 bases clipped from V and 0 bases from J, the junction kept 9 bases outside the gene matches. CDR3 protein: CASRPDRAQANYGYTF. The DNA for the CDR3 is TGTGCCAGCAGGCCGGACAGGGCCCAAGCTAACTATGGCTACACCTTC.

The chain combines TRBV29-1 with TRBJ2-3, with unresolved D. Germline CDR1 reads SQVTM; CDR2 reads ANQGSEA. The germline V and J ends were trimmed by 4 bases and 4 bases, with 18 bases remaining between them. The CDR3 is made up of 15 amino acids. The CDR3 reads CSVAWRYQAADTQYF. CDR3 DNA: TGCAGCGTTGCCTGGCGGTACCAAGCTGCAGATACGCAGTATTTT.

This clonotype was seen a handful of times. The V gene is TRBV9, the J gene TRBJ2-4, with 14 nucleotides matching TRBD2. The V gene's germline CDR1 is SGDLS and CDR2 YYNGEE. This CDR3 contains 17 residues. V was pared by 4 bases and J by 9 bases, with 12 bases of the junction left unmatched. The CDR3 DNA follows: TGTGCCAGCAGCTCAAGACTAGCGGGAGGGCCTCAAGTCATTCAGTACTTC. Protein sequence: CASSSRLAGGPQVIQYF.

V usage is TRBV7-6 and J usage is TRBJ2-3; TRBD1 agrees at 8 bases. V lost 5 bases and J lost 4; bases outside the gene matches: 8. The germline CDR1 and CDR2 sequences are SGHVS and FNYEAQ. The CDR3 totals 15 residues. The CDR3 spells CASSRGTGSPDTQYF. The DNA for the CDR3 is TGTGCCAGCAGCCGCGGGACAGGCTCTCCAGATACGCAGTATTTT.

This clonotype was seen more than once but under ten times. The CDR3 reads CASSAGQGLYEQYF. The CDR3, as DNA: TGTGCCAGCAGCGCGGGACAGGGACTCTACGAGCAGTACTTC. The chain combines TRBV9 with TRBJ2-7; 9 bases are a match to TRBD1. This CDR3 region has 14 residues. Germline V lookup: CDR1 SGDLS, CDR2 YYNGEE. With 3 bases clipped from V and 3 bases from J, the junction kept 4 bases outside the gene matches.

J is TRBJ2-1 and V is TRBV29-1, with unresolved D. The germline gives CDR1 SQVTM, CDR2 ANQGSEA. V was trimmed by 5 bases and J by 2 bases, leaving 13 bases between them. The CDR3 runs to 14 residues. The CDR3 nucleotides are TGCAGCGTTCCCATCTTGCGGCCCTACAATGAGCAGTTCTTC. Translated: CSVPILRPYNEQFF.

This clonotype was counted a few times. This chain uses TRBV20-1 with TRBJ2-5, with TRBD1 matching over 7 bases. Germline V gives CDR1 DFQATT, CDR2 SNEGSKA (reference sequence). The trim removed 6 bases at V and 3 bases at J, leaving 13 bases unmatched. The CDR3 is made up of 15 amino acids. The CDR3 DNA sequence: TGCAGTGCCCTACCTACCGGGACAGCGGAAGAGACCCAGTACTTC. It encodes CSALPTGTAEETQYF.

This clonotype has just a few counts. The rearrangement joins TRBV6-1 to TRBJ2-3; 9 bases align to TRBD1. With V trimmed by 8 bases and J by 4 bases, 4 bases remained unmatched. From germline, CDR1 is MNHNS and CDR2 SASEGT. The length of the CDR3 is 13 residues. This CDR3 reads CASGQGNADTQYF. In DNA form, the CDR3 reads TGTGCCAGCGGACAGGGGAATGCAGATACGCAGTATTTT.

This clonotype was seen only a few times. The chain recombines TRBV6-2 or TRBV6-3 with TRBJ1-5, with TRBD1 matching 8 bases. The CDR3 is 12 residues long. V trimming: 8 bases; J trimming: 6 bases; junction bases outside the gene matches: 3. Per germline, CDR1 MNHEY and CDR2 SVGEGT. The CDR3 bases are TGTGCCAGCGGACAGGGAGGTCAGCCCCAGCATTTT. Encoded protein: CASGQGGQPQHF.

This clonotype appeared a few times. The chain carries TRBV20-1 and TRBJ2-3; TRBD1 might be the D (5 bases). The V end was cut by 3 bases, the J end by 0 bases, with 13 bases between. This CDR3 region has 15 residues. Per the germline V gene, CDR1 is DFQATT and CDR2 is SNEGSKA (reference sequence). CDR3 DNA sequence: TGCAGTGCTAGGAGGACACCATATAGCACAGATACGCAGTATTTT. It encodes CSARRTPYSTDTQYF.

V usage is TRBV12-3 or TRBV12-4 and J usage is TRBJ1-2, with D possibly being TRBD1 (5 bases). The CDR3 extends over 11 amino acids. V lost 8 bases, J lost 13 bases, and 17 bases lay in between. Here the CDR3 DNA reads TGTGCCAGCGGGGCAGCTTTGGTTCTCACCTTC. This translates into CASGAALVLTF.

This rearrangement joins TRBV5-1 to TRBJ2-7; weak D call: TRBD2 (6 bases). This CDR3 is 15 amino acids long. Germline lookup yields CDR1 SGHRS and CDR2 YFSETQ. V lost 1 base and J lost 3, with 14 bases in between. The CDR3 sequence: CASSLRGGTGYEQYF. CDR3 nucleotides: TGCGCCAGCAGCTTGCGAGGCGGGACCGGCTACGAGCAGTACTTC.

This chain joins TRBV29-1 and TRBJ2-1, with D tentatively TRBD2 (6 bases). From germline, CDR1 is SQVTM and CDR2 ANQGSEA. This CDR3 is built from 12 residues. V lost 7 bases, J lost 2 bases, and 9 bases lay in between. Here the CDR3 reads CSERTTYNEQFF. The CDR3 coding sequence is TGCAGCGAAAGGACTACCTACAATGAGCAGTTCTTC.